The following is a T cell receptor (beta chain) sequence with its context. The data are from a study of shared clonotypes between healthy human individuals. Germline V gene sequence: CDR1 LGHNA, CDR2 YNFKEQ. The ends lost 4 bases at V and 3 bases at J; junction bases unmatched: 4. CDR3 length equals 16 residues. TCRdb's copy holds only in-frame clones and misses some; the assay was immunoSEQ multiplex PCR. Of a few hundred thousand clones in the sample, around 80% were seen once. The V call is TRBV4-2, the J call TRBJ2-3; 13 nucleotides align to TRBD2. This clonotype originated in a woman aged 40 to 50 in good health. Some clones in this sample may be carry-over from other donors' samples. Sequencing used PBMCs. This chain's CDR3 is CASSPTSGRSTDTQYF. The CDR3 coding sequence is TGTGCCAGCAGCCCGACTAGCGGGAGGAGTACAGATACGCAGTATTTT.